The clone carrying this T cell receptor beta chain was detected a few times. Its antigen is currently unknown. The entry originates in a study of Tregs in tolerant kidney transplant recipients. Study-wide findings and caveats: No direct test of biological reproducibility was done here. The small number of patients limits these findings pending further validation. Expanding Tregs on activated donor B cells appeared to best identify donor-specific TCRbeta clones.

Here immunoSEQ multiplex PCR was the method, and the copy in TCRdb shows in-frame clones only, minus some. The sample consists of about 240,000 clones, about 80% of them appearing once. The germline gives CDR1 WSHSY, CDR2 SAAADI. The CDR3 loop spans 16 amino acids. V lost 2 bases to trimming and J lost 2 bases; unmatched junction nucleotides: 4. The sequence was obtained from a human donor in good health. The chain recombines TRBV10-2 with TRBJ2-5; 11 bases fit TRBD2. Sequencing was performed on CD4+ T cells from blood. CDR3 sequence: CASSEGVAGGQETQYF. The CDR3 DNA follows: TGCGCCAGCAGTGAGGGGGTAGCGGGGGGGCAAGAGACCCAGTACTTC.